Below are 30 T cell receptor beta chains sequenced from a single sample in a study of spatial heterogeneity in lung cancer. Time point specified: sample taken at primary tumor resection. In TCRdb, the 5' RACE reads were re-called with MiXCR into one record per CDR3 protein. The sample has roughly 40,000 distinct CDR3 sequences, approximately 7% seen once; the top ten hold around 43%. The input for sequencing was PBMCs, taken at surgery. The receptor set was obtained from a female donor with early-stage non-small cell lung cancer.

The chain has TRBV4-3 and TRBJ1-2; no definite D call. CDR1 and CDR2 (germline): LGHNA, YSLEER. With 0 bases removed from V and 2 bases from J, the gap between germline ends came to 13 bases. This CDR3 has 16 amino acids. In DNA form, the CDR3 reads TGCGCCAGCAGCCAAGAATGGGCAGGTACAAACTATGGCTACACCTTC. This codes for CASSQEWAGTNYGYTF.

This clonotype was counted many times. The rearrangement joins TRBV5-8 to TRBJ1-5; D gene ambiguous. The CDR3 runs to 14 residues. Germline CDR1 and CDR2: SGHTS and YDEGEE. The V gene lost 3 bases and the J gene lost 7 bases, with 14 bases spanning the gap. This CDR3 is CASSSNGPGQPQHF. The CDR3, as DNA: TGTGCCAGCAGCTCTAACGGCCCAGGCCAGCCCCAGCATTTT.

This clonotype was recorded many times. The CDR3 coding sequence is TGCAGTGCTAGATACCAGCGCGGCCACGAGCAGTACTTC. This translates into CSARYQRGHEQYF. The chain combines TRBV20-1 with TRBJ2-7, with D unclear. V lost 2 bases, J lost 5 bases, and 13 bases lay in between. This CDR3 is built from 13 residues. Germline V lookup: CDR1 DFQATT, CDR2 SNEGSKA (reference sequence).

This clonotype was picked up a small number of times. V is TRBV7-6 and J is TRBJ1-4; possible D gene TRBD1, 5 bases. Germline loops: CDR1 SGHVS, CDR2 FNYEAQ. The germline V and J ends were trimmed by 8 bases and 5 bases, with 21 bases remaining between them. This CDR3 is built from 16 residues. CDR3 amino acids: CASGVGRRQGNEKLFF. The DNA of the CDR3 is TGTGCCAGCGGGGTGGGCCGGAGGCAGGGAAATGAAAAACTGTTTTTT.

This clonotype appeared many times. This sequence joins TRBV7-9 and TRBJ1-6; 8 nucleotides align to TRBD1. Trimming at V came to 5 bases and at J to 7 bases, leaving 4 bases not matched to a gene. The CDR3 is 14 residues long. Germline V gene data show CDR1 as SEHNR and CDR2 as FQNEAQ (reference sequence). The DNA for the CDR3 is TGTGCCAGCAGCATGGGACAGGAAAATTCACCCCTCCACTTT. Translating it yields CASSMGQENSPLHF.

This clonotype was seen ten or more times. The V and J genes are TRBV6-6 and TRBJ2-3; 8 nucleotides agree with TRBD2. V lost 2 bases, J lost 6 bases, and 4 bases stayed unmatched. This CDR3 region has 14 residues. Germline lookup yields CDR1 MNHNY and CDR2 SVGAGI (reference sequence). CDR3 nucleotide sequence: TGTGCCAGCAGTTACGACGGGGGGGCGGATACGCAGTATTTT. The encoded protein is CASSYDGGADTQYF.

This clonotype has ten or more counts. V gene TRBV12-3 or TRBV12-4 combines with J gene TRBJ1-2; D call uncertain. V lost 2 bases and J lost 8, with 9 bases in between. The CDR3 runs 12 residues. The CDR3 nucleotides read TGTGCCAGCAGTTTAAGGGTTAGGGGCTACACCTTC. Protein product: CASSLRVRGYTF.

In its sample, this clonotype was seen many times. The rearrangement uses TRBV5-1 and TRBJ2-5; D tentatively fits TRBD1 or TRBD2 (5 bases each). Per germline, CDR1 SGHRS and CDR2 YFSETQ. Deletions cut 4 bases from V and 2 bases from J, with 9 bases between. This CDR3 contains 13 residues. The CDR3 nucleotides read TGCGCCAGCAGCCCGGGGCCTCAAGAGACCCAGTACTTC. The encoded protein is CASSPGPQETQYF.

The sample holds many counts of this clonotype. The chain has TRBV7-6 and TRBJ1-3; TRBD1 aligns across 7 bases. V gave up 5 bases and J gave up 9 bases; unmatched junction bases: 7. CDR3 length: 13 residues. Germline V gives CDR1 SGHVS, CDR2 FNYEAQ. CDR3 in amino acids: CASSPGTDRTIYF. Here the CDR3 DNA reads TGTGCCAGCAGCCCAGGGACAGATCGCACCATATATTTT.

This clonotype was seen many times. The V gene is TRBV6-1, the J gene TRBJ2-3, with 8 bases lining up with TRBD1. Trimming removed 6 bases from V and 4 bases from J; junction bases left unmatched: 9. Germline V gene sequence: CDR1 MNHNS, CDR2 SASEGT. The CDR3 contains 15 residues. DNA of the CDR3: TGTGCCAGCAGGGAACAGGGGGACGGGGCAGATACGCAGTATTTT. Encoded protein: CASREQGDGADTQYF.

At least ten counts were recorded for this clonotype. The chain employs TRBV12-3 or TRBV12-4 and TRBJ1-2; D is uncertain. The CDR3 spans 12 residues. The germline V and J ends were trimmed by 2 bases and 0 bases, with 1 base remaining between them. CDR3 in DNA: TGTGCCAGCAGTTTACCTAACTATGGCTACACCTTC. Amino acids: CASSLPNYGYTF.

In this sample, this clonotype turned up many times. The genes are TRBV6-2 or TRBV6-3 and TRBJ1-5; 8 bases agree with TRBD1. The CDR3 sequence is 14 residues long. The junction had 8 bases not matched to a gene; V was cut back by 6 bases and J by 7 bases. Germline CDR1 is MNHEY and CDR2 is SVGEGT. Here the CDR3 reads CASRRGQGRQPQHF. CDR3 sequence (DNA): TGTGCCAGCAGACGAGGACAGGGACGGCAGCCCCAGCATTTT.

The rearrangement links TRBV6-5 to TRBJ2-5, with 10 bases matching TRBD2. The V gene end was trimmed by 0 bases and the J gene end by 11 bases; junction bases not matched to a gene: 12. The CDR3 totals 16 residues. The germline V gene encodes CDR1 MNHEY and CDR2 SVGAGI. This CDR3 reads CASSYSLGLAGASQYF. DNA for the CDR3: TGTGCCAGCAGTTACTCGTTAGGGCTAGCGGGGGCCTCACAGTACTTC.

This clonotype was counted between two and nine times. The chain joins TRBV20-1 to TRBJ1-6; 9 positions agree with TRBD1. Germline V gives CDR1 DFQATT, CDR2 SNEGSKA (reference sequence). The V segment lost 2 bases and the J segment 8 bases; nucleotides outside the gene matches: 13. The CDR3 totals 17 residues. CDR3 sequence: CSARPQPGQGVYSPLHF. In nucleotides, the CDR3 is TGCAGTGCTAGACCTCAGCCGGGACAGGGTGTTTATTCACCCCTCCACTTT.

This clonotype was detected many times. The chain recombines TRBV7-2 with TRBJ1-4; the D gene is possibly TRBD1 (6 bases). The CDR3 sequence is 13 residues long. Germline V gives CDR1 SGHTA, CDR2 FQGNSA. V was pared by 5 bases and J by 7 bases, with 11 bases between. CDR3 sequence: CASSPQGPEKLFF. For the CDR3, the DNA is TGTGCCAGCAGCCCTCAGGGGCCTGAAAAACTGTTTTTT.

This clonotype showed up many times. The CDR3 DNA reads TGTGCCAGCAGCCGTAGCGGGGGCCCCGGGGAGCTGTTTTTT. It encodes CASSRSGGPGELFF. This chain joins TRBV7-2 and TRBJ2-2, with TRBD2 matching over 9 bases. The V segment lost 5 bases and the J segment 6 bases; nucleotides outside the gene matches: 4. This CDR3 is built from 14 residues. CDR1 SGHTA and CDR2 FQGNSA come from the germline V gene.

The CDR3 protein is CASSLGSVRNEQFF. DNA for the CDR3: TGTGCCAGCAGCTTAGGGTCAGTCAGGAATGAGCAGTTCTTC. The chain couples TRBV7-2 to TRBJ2-1; D not certain. V lost 1 base to trimming and J lost 7 bases, with 11 bases between them. The CDR3 has 14 residues. In germline, CDR1 is SGHTA, CDR2 FQGNSA.

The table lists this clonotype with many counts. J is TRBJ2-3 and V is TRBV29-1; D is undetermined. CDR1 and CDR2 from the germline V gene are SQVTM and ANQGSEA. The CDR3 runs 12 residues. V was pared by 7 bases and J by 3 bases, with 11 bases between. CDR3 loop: CSGVSGTDTQYF. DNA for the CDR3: TGCAGCGGGGTTTCTGGGACAGATACGCAGTATTTT.

The CDR3 spells CASSLGGLYGYTF. The DNA of the CDR3 is TGTGCCAGCAGCTTAGGCGGACTCTATGGCTACACCTTC. The chain employs TRBV11-2 and TRBJ1-2; D unclear. V was pared by 1 base and J by 4 bases, with 7 bases between. The CDR3 runs 13 residues. CDR1 and CDR2 from the germline V gene are SGHAT and FQNNGV.

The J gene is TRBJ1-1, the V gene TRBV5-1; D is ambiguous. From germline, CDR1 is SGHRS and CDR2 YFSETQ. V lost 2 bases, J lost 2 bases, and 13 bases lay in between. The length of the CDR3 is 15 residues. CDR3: CASSFGATDNTEAFF. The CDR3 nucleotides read TGCGCCAGCAGCTTTGGTGCCACAGACAACACTGAAGCTTTCTTT. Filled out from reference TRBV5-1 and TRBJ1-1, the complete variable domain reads KAGVTQTPRYLIKTRGQQVTLSCSPISGHRSVSWYQQTPGQGLQFLFEYFSETQRNKGNFPGRFSGRQFSNSRSEMNVSTLELGDSALYLCASSFGATDNTEAFFGQGTRLTVV.

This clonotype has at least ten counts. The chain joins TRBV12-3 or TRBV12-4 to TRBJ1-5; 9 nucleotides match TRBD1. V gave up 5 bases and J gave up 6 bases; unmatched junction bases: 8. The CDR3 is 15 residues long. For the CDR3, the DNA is TGTGCCAGCAGTCTATCCGGGACAGGGACTCAGCCCCAGCATTTT. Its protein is CASSLSGTGTQPQHF.

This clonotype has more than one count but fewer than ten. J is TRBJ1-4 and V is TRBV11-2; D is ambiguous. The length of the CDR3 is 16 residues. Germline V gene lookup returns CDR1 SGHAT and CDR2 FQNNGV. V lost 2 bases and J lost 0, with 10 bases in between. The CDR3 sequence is CASSLNLGTTNEKLFF. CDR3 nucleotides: TGTGCCAGCAGCTTAAATCTCGGAACAACTAATGAAAAACTGTTTTTT.

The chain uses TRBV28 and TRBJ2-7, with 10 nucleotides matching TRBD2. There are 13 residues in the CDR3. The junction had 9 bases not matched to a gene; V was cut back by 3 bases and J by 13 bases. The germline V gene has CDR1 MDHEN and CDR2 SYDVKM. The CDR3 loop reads CASSFPLAGTLYF. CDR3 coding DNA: TGTGCCAGCAGTTTCCCACTAGCGGGGACCCTATACTTC.

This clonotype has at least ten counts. CDR3 amino acids: CASSEGDSRETQYF. The CDR3 DNA reads as TGTGCCAGCAGTGAAGGGGACAGCAGAGAGACCCAGTACTTC. The chain couples TRBV6-1 to TRBJ2-5; 7 bases are shared with TRBD1. The ends lost 1 base at V and 4 bases at J; junction bases unmatched: 3. This CDR3 contains 14 residues. Germline assignment: CDR1 MNHNS and CDR2 SASEGT.

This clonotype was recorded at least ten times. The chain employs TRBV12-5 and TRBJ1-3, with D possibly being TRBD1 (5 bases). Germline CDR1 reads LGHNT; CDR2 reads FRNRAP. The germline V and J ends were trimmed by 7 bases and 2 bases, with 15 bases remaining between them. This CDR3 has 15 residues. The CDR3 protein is CASALRAGTGNTIYF. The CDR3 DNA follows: TGTGCTAGTGCCTTGCGGGCAGGGACTGGAAACACCATATATTTT.

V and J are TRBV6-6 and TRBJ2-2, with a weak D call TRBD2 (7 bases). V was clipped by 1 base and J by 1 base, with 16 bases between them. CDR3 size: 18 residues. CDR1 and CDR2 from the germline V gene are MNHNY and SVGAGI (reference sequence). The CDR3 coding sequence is TGTGCCAGCAGTTACTGGTCGGGGGGCCATTTGAACACCGGGGAGCTGTTTTTT. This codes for CASSYWSGGHLNTGELFF.

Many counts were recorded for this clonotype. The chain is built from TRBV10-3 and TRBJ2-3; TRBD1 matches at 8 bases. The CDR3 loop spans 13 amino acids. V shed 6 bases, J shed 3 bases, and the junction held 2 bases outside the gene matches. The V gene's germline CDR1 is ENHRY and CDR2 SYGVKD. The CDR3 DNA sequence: TGTGCCATCAGCGGACAGGGAACAGATACGCAGTATTTT. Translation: CAISGQGTDTQYF.

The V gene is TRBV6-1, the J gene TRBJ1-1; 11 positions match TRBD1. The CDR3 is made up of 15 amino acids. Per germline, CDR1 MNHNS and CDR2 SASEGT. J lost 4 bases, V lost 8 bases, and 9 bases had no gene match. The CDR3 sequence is CASLGQGAVVTEAFF. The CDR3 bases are TGTGCCAGCTTAGGACAGGGGGCGGTGGTCACTGAAGCTTTCTTT.

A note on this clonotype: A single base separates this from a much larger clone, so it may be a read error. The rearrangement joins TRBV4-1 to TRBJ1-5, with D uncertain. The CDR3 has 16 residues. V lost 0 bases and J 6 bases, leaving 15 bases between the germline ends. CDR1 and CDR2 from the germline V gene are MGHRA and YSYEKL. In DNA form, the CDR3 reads TGCGCCAGCAGCCAAGACCAGCCAGAGCACATTCAGCCCCAGCATTTT. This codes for CASSQDQPEHIQPQHF.

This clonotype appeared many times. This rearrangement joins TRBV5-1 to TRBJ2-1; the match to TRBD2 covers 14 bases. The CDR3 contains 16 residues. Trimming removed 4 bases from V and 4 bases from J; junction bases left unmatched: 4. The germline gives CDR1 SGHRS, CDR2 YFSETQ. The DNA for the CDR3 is TGCGCCAGCAGCCCCGGACTAGCGGGGGGATACAATGAGCAGTTCTTC. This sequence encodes CASSPGLAGGYNEQFF.